This entry lists 30 T cell receptor beta chains sequenced from one sample in a study of blood T cells in healthy people across ages. The second PCR ran about 6 to 12 cycles with a sample-barcoded 5' primer and J-beta primers. TCRdb re-analysed the 5' RACE reads in MiXCR, keeping a single row per CDR3 protein. The sample has about 680,000 distinct CDR3 sequences; 49% are singletons. Sequences were obtained from blood. The receptors shown here come from a woman aged 60-75 years in good health.

This clonotype has a handful of counts. The chain combines TRBV7-2 with TRBJ2-3, with TRBD1 identical over 7 bases. This CDR3 has 15 residues. V shed 1 base and J 3 bases; nucleotides not matched to a gene: 4. Looked up from germline, CDR1 is SGHTA and CDR2 is FQGNSA. The CDR3 protein is CASSLGGTATDTQYF. Here the CDR3 DNA reads TGTGCCAGCAGCTTAGGAGGGACAGCAACAGATACGCAGTATTTT.

The chain combines TRBV5-1 with TRBJ2-1; 8 nucleotides align to TRBD2. Germline CDR1 SGHRS, CDR2 YFSETQ. This CDR3 has 16 amino acids. The trim removed 1 base at V and 1 base at J, leaving 4 bases unmatched. CDR3 loop: CASSLTRGGSYNEQFF. DNA of the CDR3: TGCGCCAGCAGCTTGACTCGGGGGGGGTCCTACAATGAGCAGTTCTTC.

In this sample, this clonotype turned up a few times. J is TRBJ2-5 and V is TRBV7-2; 8 bases map to TRBD1. CDR1 and CDR2 from the germline V gene are SGHTA and FQGNSA. The J segment lost 5 bases and the V segment lost 5 bases, leaving 7 bases of the junction unmatched. The CDR3 totals 14 residues. The CDR3 DNA is TGTGCCAGCAGCCCTCGGACAGGGTCGGAGACCCAGTACTTC. This gives the protein CASSPRTGSETQYF.

The CDR3: CASSWHFSYEQYF. The CDR3 nucleotides read TGTGCCAGCAGTTGGCATTTTTCCTACGAGCAGTACTTC. The V and J genes are TRBV27 and TRBJ2-7, with D hard to call. Trimming pared 4 bases from V and 1 base from J, leaving 8 bases between. The germline gives CDR1 MNHEY, CDR2 SMNVEV (reference sequence). The length of the CDR3 is 13 residues.

V is TRBV20-1 and J is TRBJ1-5, with D perhaps matching TRBD1 (5 bases). CDR3 length: 15 residues. V dropped 5 bases and J dropped 1 base, with 15 bases sitting between them. Per the germline V gene, CDR1 is DFQATT and CDR2 is SNEGSKA (reference sequence). For the CDR3, the DNA is TGCAGTGCTTGCTCTAGTGGGGGAAGCAATCAGCCCCAGCATTTT. Amino acids: CSACSSGGSNQPQHF.

This clonotype occurred a few times. V and J are TRBV20-1 and TRBJ1-6, with a weak D call TRBD1 (5 bases). Germline V gives CDR1 DFQATT, CDR2 SNEGSKA (reference sequence). V lost 7 bases and J 11 bases, leaving 18 bases between the germline ends. The CDR3 length is 13 residues. DNA of the CDR3: TGCAGTGGCGCGGGACCTATCAGGGCACCCCTCCACTTT. Amino acids: CSGAGPIRAPLHF.

This chain joins TRBV5-1 and TRBJ1-4, with 10 bases identical to TRBD1. The V gene end was trimmed by 6 bases and the J gene end by 6 bases; junction bases not matched to a gene: 8. The CDR3 totals 15 residues. Per germline, CDR1 SGHRS and CDR2 YFSETQ. DNA for the CDR3: TGCGCCAGCACCGAGACAGGGGGCGGTCATGAAAAACTGTTTTTT. Translated, it gives CASTETGGGHEKLFF.

Only a few counts were recorded for this clonotype. V usage is TRBV5-1 and J usage is TRBJ2-7; D is perhaps TRBD2 (5 bases). The length of the CDR3 is 15 residues. The V gene's germline CDR1 is SGHRS and CDR2 YFSETQ. The germline V and J ends were trimmed by 1 base and 0 bases, with 11 bases remaining between them. CDR3 sequence (DNA): TGCGCCAGCAGCTTGCTTCCTAGCAGCTCCTACGAGCAGTACTTC. Its protein product is CASSLLPSSSYEQYF.

The rearrangement links TRBV7-2 to TRBJ2-3; 10 bases line up with TRBD2. The CDR3 length is 15 residues. J was trimmed by 2 bases and V by 8 bases; bases with no gene match: 7. CDR1 is SGHTA, CDR2 FQGNSA, per germline. The CDR3: CASRRTSGFTDTQYF. In DNA form, the CDR3 reads TGTGCCAGCCGAAGGACTAGCGGATTCACAGATACGCAGTATTTT.

The chain has TRBV20-1 and TRBJ2-7; perhaps TRBD1 as D (6 bases). V lost 2 bases to trimming and J lost 2 bases, with 22 bases between them. Germline V gene lookup returns CDR1 DFQATT and CDR2 SNEGSKA (reference sequence). CDR3 length: 17 amino acids. The CDR3 DNA reads as TGCAGTGCTAGAATACCTACAGGGAGAAGCGCTCCCTACGAGCAGTACTTC. It is translated as CSARIPTGRSAPYEQYF.

This clonotype was picked up a small number of times. The V gene is TRBV7-9, the J gene TRBJ2-5; D gene unclear. Trimming cost V 8 bases and J 4 bases, with 8 bases left between them. Germline V gene data show CDR1 as SEHNR and CDR2 as FQNEAQ (reference sequence). This CDR3 is built from 11 residues. The CDR3 bases are TGTGCCAGCGCCGATGCAGAGACCCAGTACTTC. Its protein product is CASADAETQYF.

This clonotype was counted between two and nine times. The V call is TRBV20-1, the J call TRBJ2-1; TRBD1 is a possible D gene (7 bases). This CDR3 is built from 12 residues. With 1 base removed from V and 9 bases from J, the gap between germline ends came to 10 bases. The germline gives CDR1 DFQATT, CDR2 SNEGSKA (reference sequence). CDR3: CSARVQGGEQFF. For the CDR3, the DNA is TGCAGTGCTAGAGTTCAGGGGGGTGAGCAGTTCTTC.

The chain recombines TRBV7-2 with TRBJ2-1, with 7 bases matching TRBD2. The CDR3 has 14 amino acids. Germline values: CDR1 SGHTA, CDR2 FQGNSA. V was pared by 5 bases and J by 6 bases, with 7 bases of the junction left unmatched. CDR3 protein: CASSPWTSINEQFF. The CDR3 region has the DNA TGTGCCAGCAGCCCATGGACTAGTATCAATGAGCAGTTCTTC.

This clonotype was counted ten times or more. The chain uses TRBV7-2 and TRBJ2-1, with D possibly being TRBD2 (6 bases). V was shortened by 5 bases and J by 8 bases, with 19 bases between the two germline ends. Germline CDR1 and CDR2: SGHTA and FQGNSA. This CDR3 has 15 amino acids. Here the CDR3 reads CASSPGLAGWDEQFF. The CDR3 DNA reads TGTGCCAGCAGCCCGGGACTTGCGGGTTGGGATGAGCAGTTCTTC. Based on the CDR3 plus reference TRBV7-2 and TRBJ2-1, the full variable domain is GAGVSQSPSNKVTEKGKDVELRCDPISGHTALYWYRQSLGQGLEFLIYFQGNSAPDKSGLPSDRFSAERTGGSVSTLTIQRTQQEDSAVYLCASSPGLAGWDEQFFGPGTRLTVL.

The gene calls are TRBV7-9 and TRBJ1-3; a weak D match, TRBD1 (5 bases). Germline V CDR1 and CDR2: SEHNR, FQNEAQ (reference sequence). V shed 5 bases and J shed 4 bases, with 15 bases lying between them. The CDR3 has 15 amino acids. CDR3 sequence (DNA): TGTGCCAGCAGCCCTAAGCTCAGGGTCGGAAACACCATATATTTT. This codes for CASSPKLRVGNTIYF.

The sample holds a few counts of this clonotype. The chain combines TRBV7-2 with TRBJ2-4; D may be TRBD1 or TRBD2 (5 bases each). This CDR3 is 15 amino acids long. V was cut by 0 bases and J by 13 bases, with 19 bases left in between. Germline V gene lookup returns CDR1 SGHTA and CDR2 FQGNSA. Here the CDR3 reads CASSLAGPSGREQYF. The DNA of the CDR3 is TGTGCCAGCAGCTTAGCGGGGCCCAGTGGTAGGGAGCAGTACTTC.

This clonotype was seen only a few times. V and J are TRBV29-1 and TRBJ2-7; D might be TRBD1 (6 bases). The CDR3 runs to 12 residues. CDR1 SQVTM and CDR2 ANQGSEA come from the germline V gene. V lost 7 bases and J lost 4, with 14 bases in between. The CDR3 coding sequence is TGCAGCGGCACGATACAGGGATACGAGCAGTACTTC. Translation gives CSGTIQGYEQYF.

V gene TRBV5-1 combines with J gene TRBJ1-1; TRBD1 agrees at 7 bases. The CDR3 is made up of 16 amino acids. The junction had 17 bases not matched to a gene; V was cut back by 4 bases and J by 8 bases. Germline CDR1 and CDR2: SGHRS and YFSETQ. In DNA form, the CDR3 reads TGCGCCAGCAGCCGGACAGGCGGCGAGGGTCGAGCCGAAGCTTTCTTT. It translates to CASSRTGGEGRAEAFF.

For this clonotype: Possible read error: a much larger clone is one base away. This chain connects TRBV7-2 to TRBJ1-4, with D tentatively TRBD1 (5 bases). The CDR3 has 15 residues. V was pared by 3 bases and J by 8 bases, with 16 bases between. Germline lookup yields CDR1 SGHTA and CDR2 FQGNSA. The CDR3 DNA is TGTGCCAGCAGCTTCGCGGCAGGGTCCAAGGAAAAACTGTTTTTT. It yields the protein CASSFAAGSKEKLFF. Full variable domain (missing parts from reference TRBV7-2 and TRBJ1-4): GAGVSQSPSNKVTEKGKDVELRCDPISGHTALYWYRQSLGQGLEFLIYFQGNSAPDKSGLPSDRFSAERTGGSVSTLTIQRTQQEDSAVYLCASSFAAGSKEKLFFGSGTQLSVL.

The gene calls are TRBV7-2 and TRBJ1-6; no clear D. Germline CDR1 and CDR2: SGHTA and FQGNSA. CDR3 length: 16 amino acids. V dropped 4 bases and J dropped 5 bases, with 15 bases sitting between them. The CDR3 spells CASSSRFDPNNSPLHF. The CDR3 nucleotides are TGTGCCAGCAGCTCCCGGTTCGATCCGAATAATTCACCCCTCCACTTT.

This clonotype appeared once. CDR3 DNA: TGTGCCAGCAGGCGCGGGACCGGACAATACGAGCAGTACTTC. Protein product: CASRRGTGQYEQYF. This sequence joins TRBV6-7 and TRBJ2-7, with D possibly TRBD2 on 6 matching bases. TRBV6-7 is an ORF for which the function is uncertain. The V end was cut by 6 bases, the J end by 4 bases, with 16 bases between. The CDR3 covers 14 residues.

The V gene is TRBV7-9, the J gene TRBJ2-1; 13 bases are a match to TRBD2. The V gene's germline CDR1 is SEHNR and CDR2 FQNEAQ (reference sequence). J was trimmed by 0 bases and V by 4 bases; bases with no gene match: 9. This CDR3 comprises 19 residues. DNA for the CDR3: TGTGCCAGCAGCTACCCGGGACTAGCGGGGCCGAGCTCCTACAATGAGCAGTTCTTC. Protein sequence: CASSYPGLAGPSSYNEQFF.

The V call is TRBV27, the J call TRBJ1-1, with unresolved D. Looked up from germline, CDR1 is MNHEY and CDR2 is SMNVEV (reference sequence). This CDR3 is 16 amino acids long. Trimming left V 0 bases short and J 7 bases short, with 18 bases between. The CDR3 loop is CASSLSGRGGLIEAFF. The DNA of the CDR3 is TGTGCCAGCAGTTTATCCGGGCGGGGAGGGTTAATTGAAGCTTTCTTT.

This clonotype was seen only a few times. V is TRBV20-1 and J is TRBJ2-7; the D is unclear. CDR1 and CDR2 (germline): DFQATT, SNEGSKA (reference sequence). This CDR3 is 13 amino acids long. Trimming removed 2 bases from V and 0 bases from J, with 8 bases in between. Written as DNA, the CDR3 is TGCAGTGCTAGATATGGGTCCTCCTACGAGCAGTACTTC. Its translation: CSARYGSSYEQYF.

This chain links TRBV20-1 with TRBJ2-3; perhaps TRBD1 as D (6 bases). Trimming pared 6 bases from V and 1 base from J, leaving 14 bases between. Germline loops: CDR1 DFQATT, CDR2 SNEGSKA (reference sequence). The CDR3 runs 14 residues. Here the CDR3 reads CSATRAGGTDTQYF. DNA of the CDR3: TGCAGTGCCACAAGGGCAGGGGGCACAGATACGCAGTATTTT.

This clonotype was picked up a small number of times. This chain connects TRBV7-2 to TRBJ2-3, with D possibly being TRBD1 or TRBD2 (5 bases each). V lost 5 bases and J lost 4, with 10 bases in between. Germline V gives CDR1 SGHTA, CDR2 FQGNSA. The CDR3 is 13 residues long. The CDR3 here is CASSGWDADTQYF. CDR3 DNA: TGTGCCAGCAGCGGGTGGGACGCAGATACGCAGTATTTT.

The rearrangement uses TRBV24-1 and TRBJ2-1; 8 bases match TRBD2. This CDR3 contains 17 residues. CDR1 is KGHDR and CDR2 is SFDVKD in the germline V gene. V lost 3 bases, J lost 0 bases, and 6 bases stayed unmatched. The CDR3 protein is CATSDPSGWGSYNEQFF. CDR3 sequence (DNA): TGTGCCACCAGTGATCCTAGCGGGTGGGGCTCCTACAATGAGCAGTTCTTC.

This chain's CDR3 is CASSWGQGFNEQYF. The CDR3 region has the DNA TGTGCCAGCAGTTGGGGACAGGGTTTCAATGAGCAGTACTTC. The chain is built from TRBV12-3 or TRBV12-4 and TRBJ2-5; 9 positions agree with TRBD1. This CDR3 is 14 amino acids long. The V and J ends lost 4 bases and 11 bases, in that order; junction bases with no gene match: 11.

The chain's CDR3 is CASSRLEKLFF. The DNA for the CDR3 is TGTGCCAGCAGTCGGCTGGAAAAACTGTTTTTT. The rearrangement joins TRBV6-2 or TRBV6-3 to TRBJ1-4; no clear D gene. Germline CDR1 reads MNHEY; CDR2 reads SVGEGT. The CDR3 has 11 residues. V was shortened by 5 bases and J by 8 bases, with 6 bases between the two germline ends.

The gene calls are TRBV20-1 and TRBJ2-7; 8 bases match TRBD1. CDR1 is DFQATT and CDR2 is SNEGSKA in the germline V gene (reference sequence). This CDR3 comprises 14 residues. V trimming: 5 bases; J trimming: 2 bases; junction bases outside the gene matches: 8. In nucleotides, the CDR3 is TGCAGTGCTGTGGACAGGGAGAACACCTACGAGCAGTACTTC. It translates to CSAVDRENTYEQYF.